Listed below are T cell receptor beta chains from one sample, sequenced in a study of blood T cell repertoires in COVID-19. TCRdb keeps only in-frame clones here, not all; method: immunoSEQ multiplex PCR. Found here are some 49,000 clones, over 80% of them singletons; the top ten hold 10% to 15%. The material sequenced was peripheral blood. These receptors were taken from a human donor in a cohort sampled during active COVID-19. Both conserved end residues are part of each CDR3. The D gene is left open where the match is weak. Size is stated for part of the rows, as once, few or many counts, or as a class when the clone is expanded.

clone_size j_call d_call v_call cdr3_aa cdr3_nt
few TRBJ1-2 NA TRBV6-1 CASSDTPGYGYTF TGTGCCAGCAGTGACACCCCAGGCTATGGCTACACCTTC
NA TRBJ1-1 TRBD1 TRBV18 CASSPSLRGTGNTEAFF TGTGCCAGCTCACCAAGCCTCCGGGGGACAGGGAATACTGAAGCTTTCTTT
NA TRBJ2-5 NA TRBV29-1 CSVERGFGQETQYF TGCAGCGTTGAAAGGGGATTTGGCCAAGAGACCCAGTACTTC
NA TRBJ2-2 NA TRBV24-1 CATKTGEANTGELFF TGTGCCACCAAAACAGGGGAGGCGAACACCGGGGAGCTGTTTTTT
NA TRBJ2-3 NA TRBV7-3 CASSFSGGVTDTQYF TGTGCCAGCAGCTTTTCGGGGGGCGTAACAGATACGCAGTATTTT
NA TRBJ2-7 NA TRBV7-3 CASSPGSGDYEQYF TGTGCCAGCAGCCCCGGCTCGGGGGACTACGAGCAGTACTTC
NA TRBJ1-1 NA TRBV4-3 CASSQVGVTEAFF TGCGCCAGCAGCCAAGTCGGGGTCACTGAAGCTTTCTTT
NA TRBJ1-2 NA TRBV4-3 CASSQTGVAGHGYTF TGCGCCAGCAGCCAAACGGGGGTGGCAGGTCATGGCTACACCTTC
NA TRBJ2-7 TRBD1 TRBV11-2 CASSPRTGVYEQYF TGTGCCAGCAGCCCACGGACAGGGGTCTACGAGCAGTACTTC
NA TRBJ2-7 TRBD1 TRBV2 CASSPSSGQGRYEQYF TGTGCCAGCAGTCCATCCTCCGGACAGGGGAGGTACGAGCAGTACTTC
NA TRBJ1-6 TRBD1 TRBV28 CASRSGTGNSPLHF TGTGCCAGCAGGTCCGGGACAGGGAATTCACCCCTCCACTTT
NA TRBJ2-7 NA TRBV5-1 CASSLGVGRLAEQYF TGCGCCAGCAGCTTGGGGGTGGGCCGGCTAGCCGAGCAGTACTTC
NA TRBJ2-1 NA TRBV7-9 CASSSQPTAFF TGTGCCAGCAGCTCCCAACCTACTGCGTTCTTC
NA TRBJ2-5 TRBD1 TRBV6-2/TRBV6-3 CASSYWDRGPKTQYF TGTGCCAGCAGTTACTGGGACAGGGGGCCAAAGACCCAGTACTTC
NA TRBJ2-5 TRBD1 TRBV24-1 CATSDLRGQGPETQYF TGTGCCACCAGTGATTTGAGGGGGCAGGGTCCAGAGACCCAGTACTTC
NA TRBJ1-2 NA TRBV28 CAAGDEDGYTF TGTGCCGCAGGGGACGAGGATGGCTACACCTTC
NA TRBJ1-1 TRBD1 TRBV12-3/TRBV12-4 CASTYRGKTEAFF TGTGCCAGCACCTACAGGGGTAAGACTGAAGCTTTCTTT
NA TRBJ1-4 NA TRBV4-3 CASSQDKASATNEKLFF TGCGCCAGCAGCCAAGATAAGGCCAGCGCAACTAATGAAAAACTGTTTTTT
NA TRBJ1-6 NA TRBV7-2 CASSSERGGARGNSPLHF TGTGCCAGCAGCTCGGAACGGGGGGGGGCGCGAGGTAATTCACCCCTCCACTTT
NA TRBJ1-2 NA TRBV30 CAWSGGGGLYGYTF TGTGCCTGGAGTGGAGGAGGCGGACTCTATGGCTACACCTTC
NA TRBJ2-1 TRBD1 TRBV4-1 CASSLGQSSYNEQFF TGCGCCAGCAGCCTGGGACAGAGCTCCTACAATGAGCAGTTCTTC
few TRBJ1-2 NA TRBV20-1 CSASTIANYGYTF TGCAGTGCTAGTACTATCGCTAACTATGGCTACACCTTC
NA TRBJ1-4 TRBD1 TRBV4-2 CASSQEGGGGEKLFF TGTGCCAGCAGCCAAGAAGGGGGCGGTGGGGAAAAACTGTTTTTT
NA TRBJ1-6 NA TRBV7-2 CASSSGAPNNSPLHF TGTGCCAGCAGCTCAGGGGCGCCGAATAATTCACCCCTCCACTTT
NA TRBJ2-3 TRBD2 TRBV29-1 CSAGYTSGGAARTDTQYF TGCAGCGCTGGCTATACTAGCGGGGGGGCGGCTCGCACAGATACGCAGTATTTT
NA TRBJ1-4 NA TRBV7-9 CASSLAGAGEKLFF TGTGCCAGCAGCTTAGCAGGGGCTGGTGAAAAACTGTTTTTT
many TRBJ2-7 NA TRBV4-3 CASSQVRGYEQYF TGCGCCAGCAGCCAAGTTCGGGGTTACGAGCAGTACTTC
once TRBJ2-7 TRBD1 TRBV5-1 CASCQIPGQSSYEQYF TGCGCCAGCTGCCAAATTCCGGGACAGAGCTCCTACGAGCAGTACTTC
NA TRBJ1-1 NA TRBV9 CASSVGPEAEAFF TGTGCCAGCAGCGTAGGCCCCGAGGCTGAAGCTTTCTTT
NA TRBJ2-7 NA TRBV29-1 CSVTGLSNEQYF TGCAGCGTTACAGGGCTGTCTAACGAGCAGTACTTC
NA TRBJ2-5 NA TRBV15 CATSRAPRAETQYF TGTGCCACCAGCAGAGCCCCTAGAGCGGAGACCCAGTACTTC
NA TRBJ2-7 NA TRBV4-1 CASSQRQLYEQYF TGCGCCAGCAGCCAGCGACAGCTCTACGAGCAGTACTTC
NA TRBJ2-1 TRBD2 TRBV4-1 CASSRSSSGNYNEQFF TGCGCCAGCAGCCGCTCTTCTAGCGGCAACTACAATGAGCAGTTCTTC
NA TRBJ1-2 TRBD1 TRBV11-2 CALSTGGSGYTF TGTGCCCTTTCTACAGGGGGCTCTGGCTACACCTTC
NA TRBJ1-2 TRBD1 TRBV4-3 CASSQERNRGNHGYTF TGCGCCAGCAGCCAAGAGAGAAACAGGGGCAATCATGGCTACACCTTC